Each of the 12 T cell receptor beta chains below was sequenced from the same sample in a study of CD8 T cells in Susac syndrome. Reverse transcription of roughly 0.45 to 1 ug RNA was performed with random hexamers. Each CDR3 protein is one row after TCRdb ran MiXCR on the immunoSEQ multiplex PCR reads. The top ten hold about 0.13% of the sample, which has 130,000 or so distinct CDR3 sequences, under 96% seen once. The material sequenced was CD4+ T cells from PBMCs. Receptors originate from a human donor with Susac syndrome.

The CDR3 nucleotides are TGTGCCACCAGTTTAAACCCAGCTGGCACAGATACGCAGTATTTT. Its protein product is CATSLNPAGTDTQYF. This sequence joins TRBV15 and TRBJ2-3; D is unresolved. Trimming shortened V by 6 bases and J by 1 base, and 14 bases separated the two germline ends. Germline CDR1 and CDR2: LNHNV and YYDKDF (reference sequence). The CDR3 sequence is 15 residues long.

The chain combines TRBV15 with TRBJ1-2; D may be TRBD1 (5 bases). In germline, CDR1 is LNHNV, CDR2 YYDKDF (reference sequence). The CDR3 is 16 residues long. V dropped 0 bases and J dropped 0 bases, with 11 bases sitting between them. In nucleotides, the CDR3 is TGTGCCACCAGCAGAGATTTCGACAGATCTAACTATGGCTACACCTTC. Translating it yields CATSRDFDRSNYGYTF.

This chain uses TRBV18 with TRBJ2-3, with TRBD2 matching 14 bases. Germline V gives CDR1 KGHSH, CDR2 LQKENI. Unmatched junction bases numbered 4, after V lost 3 bases and J lost 2 bases. There are 17 residues in the CDR3. The CDR3, as DNA: TGTGCCAGCTCACCGCGGACTAGCGGGAGGAACACAGATACGCAGTATTTT. It is translated as CASSPRTSGRNTDTQYF.

J is TRBJ2-5 and V is TRBV20-1, with 10 bases fitting TRBD2. CDR1 is DFQATT, CDR2 SNEGSKA, per germline (reference sequence). The trim removed 3 bases at V and 7 bases at J, leaving 8 bases unmatched. This CDR3 comprises 14 residues. The CDR3, as DNA: TGCAGTGCTAGCCGCACTAGCGGGGTGGGGACCCAGTACTTC. This codes for CSASRTSGVGTQYF.

The chain joins TRBV5-4 to TRBJ2-3, with 10 bases identical to TRBD2. The germline CDR1 and CDR2 sequences are SGHNT and YYREEE (reference sequence). This CDR3 spans 16 amino acids. J gave up 3 bases and V 6 bases, and 10 bases lay outside the gene matches. The CDR3 coding sequence is TGTGCCAGCACCGGGAGCGGGAGGGCCGGAACAGATACGCAGTATTTT. This codes for CASTGSGRAGTDTQYF.

This chain joins TRBV18 and TRBJ2-5, with TRBD1 matching over 8 bases. Unmatched junction bases numbered 1, after V lost 3 bases and J lost 1 base. Germline V gene lookup returns CDR1 KGHSH and CDR2 LQKENI. CDR3 length: 14 residues. This CDR3 is CASSPDRAQETQYF. The CDR3, as DNA: TGTGCCAGCTCACCGGACAGGGCCCAAGAGACCCAGTACTTC.

The gene calls are TRBV20-1 and TRBJ2-3; D perhaps matches TRBD2 (6 bases). Trimming stripped 4 bases from V and 0 bases from J, with 14 bases between. Germline V CDR1 and CDR2: DFQATT, SNEGSKA (reference sequence). The CDR3 totals 15 residues. In DNA, the CDR3 is TGCAGTGCTACACTACTAGCAGCTAGCACAGATACGCAGTATTTT. As protein: CSATLLAASTDTQYF.

This clonotype was observed once. This chain uses TRBV20-1 with TRBJ1-2, with a possible D match to TRBD1 (5 bases). Trimming left V 5 bases short and J 4 bases short, with 17 bases between. The CDR3 runs to 14 residues. Per germline, CDR1 DFQATT and CDR2 SNEGSKA (reference sequence). CDR3 protein: CSASMAGTSYGYTF. The CDR3 DNA reads TGCAGTGCTTCTATGGCCGGGACCTCCTATGGCTACACCTTC.

The chain employs TRBV5-1 and TRBJ2-1, with 9 bases that match TRBD2. The CDR3 extends over 16 amino acids. Germline V lookup: CDR1 SGHRS, CDR2 YFSETQ. V lost 0 bases, J lost 5 bases, and 6 bases stayed unmatched. CDR3: CASSLVGGGAHNEQFF. DNA for the CDR3: TGCGCCAGCAGCTTGGTAGGCGGGGGGGCCCACAATGAGCAGTTCTTC.

CDR3 nucleotide sequence: TGTGCCAGCTCACCCCACATAGAAAACACTGAAGCTTTCTTT. The encoded protein is CASSPHIENTEAFF. The J gene is TRBJ1-1, the V gene TRBV18; D remains ambiguous. Germline CDR1 reads KGHSH; CDR2 reads LQKENI. Trimming cost V 3 bases and J 2 bases, with 10 bases left between them. The CDR3 is 14 amino acids.

The chain links TRBV5-1 to TRBJ2-7; D perhaps matches TRBD2 (6 bases). Germline assignment: CDR1 SGHRS and CDR2 YFSETQ. Trimming stripped 8 bases from V and 2 bases from J, with 23 bases between. The CDR3 loop spans 16 amino acids. CDR3 nucleotide sequence: TGCGCCAGTCAGCGGACGGAGGGAGGAAAGACCTACGAGCAGTACTTC. Protein product: CASQRTEGGKTYEQYF.

The chain couples TRBV7-2 to TRBJ1-5; D is ambiguous. Trimming took 5 bases from V and 6 from J, leaving 17 bases between them. This CDR3 contains 15 residues. CDR1 SGHTA and CDR2 FQGNSA come from the germline V gene. The CDR3 spells CASSPTALESQPQHF. The CDR3 DNA is TGTGCCAGCAGCCCCACGGCCCTTGAGAGTCAGCCCCAGCATTTT.